This record looks at one TCR beta chain sequence and its context. The source of the sample is a study of blood T cell repertoires in COVID-19. Everyone who took part was roughly 18 to 89 years old, and they came from fewer than 25 US areas. Cohort assignment relied on participant-reported clinical history. Here immunoSEQ multiplex PCR was the method, and the copy in TCRdb shows in-frame clones only, minus some. Among under 250,000 clones, about 85% were seen once, and the ten largest hold less than 14%. This CDR3 has 15 residues. Trimming took off 2 bases at V and 4 bases at J, with 14 bases between the two ends. Germline CDR1 is SGHTA and CDR2 is FQGNSA.

The rearrangement uses TRBV7-2 and TRBJ1-2, with D possibly TRBD1 on 5 matching bases. Source material: PBMCs or T cells enriched from blood (not recorded which). The origin of this receptor is a man aged 25 to 40 who had recovered from COVID-19. CDR3 bases: TGTGCCAGCAGCTTATACGCAGGGTTGGGCTATGGCTACACCTTC. Its protein product is CASSLYAGLGYGYTF.